This TCR beta chain was sequenced during a study of blood T cell repertoires in COVID-19. About the research overall: Collection of acute and convalescent COVID-19 samples took place in the United States, Italy and Spain. PBMCs, B-cell-depleted T cells, or T cells were the source of the cDNA or gDNA that made up the material.

A single count supports this clone. The J segment lost 5 bases and the V segment lost 5 bases, leaving 17 bases of the junction unmatched. The germline V gene encodes CDR1 MNHNY and CDR2 SVGAGI (reference sequence). This CDR3 comprises 18 residues. Assay: immunoSEQ multiplex PCR; the TCRdb copy retains only in-frame clones and omits some. The table has 100,000 to 140,000 clones, 60% to 85% seen once. V and J are TRBV6-6 and TRBJ1-2, with TRBD1 matching 10 bases. The TCR comes from a man in his 70s with acute or convalescent COVID-19. Sequencing used peripheral blood. CDR3 in DNA: TGTGCCAGCAGTCCAGTGGGACAGGGGCTTGTGGGCCATTATGGCTACACCTTC. This gives the protein CASSPVGQGLVGHYGYTF.